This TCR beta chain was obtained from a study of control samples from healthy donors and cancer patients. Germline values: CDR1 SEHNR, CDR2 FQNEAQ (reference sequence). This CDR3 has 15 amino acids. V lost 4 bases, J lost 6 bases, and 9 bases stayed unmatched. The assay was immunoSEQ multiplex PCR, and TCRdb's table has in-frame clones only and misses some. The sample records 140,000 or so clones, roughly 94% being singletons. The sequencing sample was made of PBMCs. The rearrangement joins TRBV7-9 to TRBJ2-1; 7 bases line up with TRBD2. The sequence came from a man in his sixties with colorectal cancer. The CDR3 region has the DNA TGTGCCAGCAGCTCGAGCGGGATAGGGTTCAATGAGCAGTTCTTC. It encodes CASSSSGIGFNEQFF.